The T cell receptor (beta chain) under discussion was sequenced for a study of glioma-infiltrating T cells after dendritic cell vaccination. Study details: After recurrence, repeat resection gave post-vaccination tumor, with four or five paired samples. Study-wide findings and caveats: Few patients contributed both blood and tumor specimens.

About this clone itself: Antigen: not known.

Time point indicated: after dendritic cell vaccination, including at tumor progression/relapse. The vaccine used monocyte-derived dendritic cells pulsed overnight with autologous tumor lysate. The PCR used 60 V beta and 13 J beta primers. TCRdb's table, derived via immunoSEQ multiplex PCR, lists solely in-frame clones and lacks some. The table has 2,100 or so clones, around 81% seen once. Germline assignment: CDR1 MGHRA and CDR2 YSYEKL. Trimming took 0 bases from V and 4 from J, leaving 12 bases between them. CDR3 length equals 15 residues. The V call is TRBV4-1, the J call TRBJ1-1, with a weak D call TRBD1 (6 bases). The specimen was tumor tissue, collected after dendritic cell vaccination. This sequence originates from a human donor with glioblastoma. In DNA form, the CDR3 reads TGCGCCAGCAGCCAAGATGCAGGGGATCTCACTGAAGCTTTCTTT. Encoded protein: CASSQDAGDLTEAFF.